Listed below are T cell receptor beta chains from one sample, sequenced in a study of Graves' ophthalmopathy and Graves' hyperthyroidism. TCRdb re-derived calls from the multiplex PCR reads in MiXCR, one entry per CDR3 protein. The sample consists of under 800,000 distinct CDR3 sequences, about 20% of them appearing once. Sequenced: peripheral blood. These TCRs come from a woman under 30 with stable Graves' hyperthyroidism. Some clones in this sample may be carry-over from other donors' samples. The CDR3 runs from the conserved cysteine through the conserved F or W. D genes are given only for firm matches. The size field is filled for only some rows; it gives once, few, many or a size class.

V,size,D,J,length,DNA,CDR3
TRBV3-1,-,-,TRBJ1-3,15,TGTGCCAGCAGCCAAGATCGGGTCTCTGGAAACACCATATATTTT,CASSQDRVSGNTIYF
TRBV18,-,-,TRBJ1-1,15,TGTGCCAGCTCACCACTGTCAGGGCAGGACACTGAAGCTTTCTTT,CASSPLSGQDTEAFF
TRBV20-1,many,-,TRBJ2-7,13,TGCAGTGCTAGAGATCTTGCCAACTACGAGCAGTACTTC,CSARDLANYEQYF
TRBV24-1,-,TRBD2,TRBJ2-5,17,TGTGCCACCAGTGATCCTGGACTAGCGGGAGCTAGGGAGACCCAGTACTTC,CATSDPGLAGARETQYF
TRBV5-1,-,-,TRBJ2-5,13,TGCGCCAGCAGCTTGGACGCACAAGAGACCCAGTACTTC,CASSLDAQETQYF
TRBV12-3/TRBV12-4,-,-,TRBJ1-5,14,TGTGCCAGCAGTTTACAGGGTGGGCATCAGCCCCAGCATTTT,CASSLQGGHQPQHF
TRBV7-2,many,TRBD1,TRBJ2-7,15,TGTGCCAGCAGCTTAGCTCGAACCGCAGGGGGCGCTCAGTACTTC,CASSLARTAGGAQYF
TRBV12-3/TRBV12-4,many,-,TRBJ1-1,14,TGTGCCAGCATCACAGGGAGGGCTTTCGCTGAAGCTTTCTTT,CASITGRAFAEAFF
TRBV6-1,-,TRBD1,TRBJ1-2,12,TGTGCCATTACGACAGGGGGCCATGGCTACACCTTC,CAITTGGHGYTF
TRBV19,-,-,TRBJ1-5,14,TGTGCCAGTTGTTGGAGGGAATCCAATCAGCCCCAGCATTTT,CASCWRESNQPQHF
TRBV4-3,few,-,TRBJ2-2,13,TGCGCCAGCAGCCAAGAAACCACCGGGGAGCTGTTTTTT,CASSQETTGELFF
TRBV30,many,TRBD1,TRBJ1-1,13,TGTGCCTGGACGGGACAGTTGAACACTGAAGCTTTCTTT,CAWTGQLNTEAFF
TRBV7-8,once,TRBD1,TRBJ1-1,17,TGTGCCAGCAGCTTAGTCCCCTCCGGGACAGGGAACACTGAAGCTTTCTTT,CASSLVPSGTGNTEAFF
TRBV27,many,-,TRBJ1-6,14,TGTGCCAGCAGTTATGACAGGTCCGGCTCACCCCTCCACTTT,CASSYDRSGSPLHF
TRBV2,many,TRBD1,TRBJ2-2,15,TGTGCCAGCAGAGCAGACAGGGGGCTTAGCGGGGAGCTGTTTTTT,CASRADRGLSGELFF
TRBV5-1,few,-,TRBJ2-7,15,TGCGCCAGCAGGCTTTGGGTGGGGTCGGACTACGAGCAGTACTTC,CASRLWVGSDYEQYF
TRBV25-1,many,-,TRBJ1-1,12,TGTGCCAGCAGTGATAGAAGGGCTGAAGCTTTCTTT,CASSDRRAEAFF
TRBV6-1,many,-,TRBJ1-1,16,TGTGCCAGCAGCCCGCCGGGAGGCTTGAAAAACACTGAAGCTTTCTTT,CASSPPGGLKNTEAFF
TRBV6-1,many,TRBD1,TRBJ1-5,15,TGTGCCAGCAGAGAACAGGGGGCCCGCAATCAGCCCCAGCATTTT,CASREQGARNQPQHF
TRBV6-5,-,-,TRBJ1-2,16,TGTGCCAGCAGTTACTATCCGGGACGGACTAACTATGGCTACACCTTC,CASSYYPGRTNYGYTF
TRBV6-1,-,TRBD1,TRBJ1-2,15,TGTGCCAGCAGTGAATTGGCAGGGGGCGCGGTTGGCTACACCTTC,CASSELAGGAVGYTF
TRBV30,once,-,TRBJ2-2,14,TGTGCCTGGACCGGACTGGTGAACACCGGGGAGCTGTTTTTT,CAWTGLVNTGELFF
TRBV6-5,many,TRBD1,TRBJ1-2,15,TGTGCCAGCAGTTACGGTCAGACAGGGTCGGGCGGCTACACCTTC,CASSYGQTGSGGYTF
TRBV12-5,-,TRBD1,TRBJ1-1,14,TGTGCTAGTGGTTTAGGGTTGACAGGGGGGGAAGCTTTCTTT,CASGLGLTGGEAFF
TRBV6-5,many,-,TRBJ1-5,13,TGTGCCAGCAGTTATGGACAGTGGCAGCCCCAGCATTTT,CASSYGQWQPQHF
TRBV6-5,many,TRBD1,TRBJ1-3,15,TGTGCCAGCAGTTACGCCGGGACAGGGGGGTACACCATATATTTT,CASSYAGTGGYTIYF
TRBV4-1,many,-,TRBJ1-3,16,TGCGCCAGCAGCCAAGGACGAGGGGGCTCTGGAAACACCATATATTTT,CASSQGRGGSGNTIYF
TRBV6-5,many,-,TRBJ1-5,15,TGTGCCAGCAGTTACTCGGCCACAGGGTATCAGCCCCAGCATTTT,CASSYSATGYQPQHF
TRBV12-3/TRBV12-4,many,-,TRBJ2-2,16,TGTGCCAGCACCGGTTGGGAGACATCGAACACCGGGGAGCTGTTTTTT,CASTGWETSNTGELFF
TRBV28,many,-,TRBJ2-2,16,TGTGCCAGCAGTTTGTCGGCTTGGACAGCCACCGGGGAGCTGTTTTTT,CASSLSAWTATGELFF
TRBV2,many,TRBD2,TRBJ2-1,16,TGTGCCAGCAGTTCCACTAGCGGGGGGTCGGGCTATGAGCAGTTCTTC,CASSSTSGGSGYEQFF
TRBV19,many,TRBD2,TRBJ2-7,15,TGTGCCAGTAGTATGGGGGGACTAGCGGTCTACGAGCAGTACTTC,CASSMGGLAVYEQYF
TRBV6-1,many,-,TRBJ2-2,13,TGTGCCAGCAAGGTACACAACACCGGGGAGCTGTTTTTT,CASKVHNTGELFF
TRBV12-3/TRBV12-4,-,TRBD2,TRBJ2-7,14,TGTGCCAGCAGTTTGGATCCTAGCGGATACGAGCAGTACTTC,CASSLDPSGYEQYF
TRBV2,once,-,TRBJ2-2,14,TGTGCCAGCAGCACAGAGCGGAACACCGGGGAGCTGTTTTTT,CASSTERNTGELFF
TRBV6-5,many,TRBD2,TRBJ2-2,17,TGTGCCAGCAGTTACGAGGTAGCGGGGATCAACACCGGGGAGCTGTTTTTT,CASSYEVAGINTGELFF
TRBV5-5,many,-,TRBJ1-5,15,TGTGCCAGCAGCTTGGTGTCAGCTAGCAATCAGCCCCAGCATTTT,CASSLVSASNQPQHF
TRBV13,many,TRBD2,TRBJ2-7,15,TGTGCCAGCAGCCCCCTGACTAGCGGGAGGCTCGAGCAGTACTTC,CASSPLTSGRLEQYF